The clone carrying this T cell receptor (beta chain) has more than one count but fewer than ten. The trim removed 6 bases at V and 5 bases at J, leaving 8 bases unmatched. CDR1 MGHDK and CDR2 SYGVNS come from the germline V gene. The CDR3 has 15 residues. This record comes from a study of blood T cells in healthy people across ages. A second PCR, run for about 7 to 11 cycles, used a sample-barcoded 5' primer plus a J-beta primer mix. The template-switch adaptor, which had 12 random nucleotides, put a tag on each cDNA molecule. MiXCR, applied by TCRdb to the 5' RACE reads, yields one record per CDR3 protein. This sample has over 1,500,000 distinct CDR3 sequences; roughly 49% occur once, and the top ten carry roughly 2%.

The sequence was collected from a woman between 35 and 50 years old in good health. Material: blood. The J gene is TRBJ2-2, the V gene TRBV25-1; 8 nucleotides line up with TRBD1. In nucleotides, the CDR3 is TGTGCCAGCAGGGAAGGGACAGGAACTACCGGGGAGCTGTTTTTT. Its protein product is CASREGTGTTGELFF.